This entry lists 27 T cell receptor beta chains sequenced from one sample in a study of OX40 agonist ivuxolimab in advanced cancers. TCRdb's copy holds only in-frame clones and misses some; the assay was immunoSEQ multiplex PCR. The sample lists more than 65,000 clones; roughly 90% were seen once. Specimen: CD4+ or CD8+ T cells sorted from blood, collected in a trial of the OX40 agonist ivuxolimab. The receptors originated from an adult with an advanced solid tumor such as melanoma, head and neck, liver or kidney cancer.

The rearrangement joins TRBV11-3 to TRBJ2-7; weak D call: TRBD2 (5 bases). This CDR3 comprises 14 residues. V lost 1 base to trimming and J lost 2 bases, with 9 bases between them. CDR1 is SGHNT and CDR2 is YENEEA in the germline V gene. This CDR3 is CASSLGGSAYEQYF. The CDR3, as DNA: TGTGCCAGCAGCTTAGGCGGGTCCGCCTACGAGCAGTACTTC.

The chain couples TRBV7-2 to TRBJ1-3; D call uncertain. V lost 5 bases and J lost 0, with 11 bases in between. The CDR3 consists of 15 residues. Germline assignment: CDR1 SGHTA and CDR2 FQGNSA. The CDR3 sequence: CASSPRGNSGNTIYF. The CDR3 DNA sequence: TGTGCCAGCAGCCCCCGCGGGAACTCTGGAAACACCATATATTTT.

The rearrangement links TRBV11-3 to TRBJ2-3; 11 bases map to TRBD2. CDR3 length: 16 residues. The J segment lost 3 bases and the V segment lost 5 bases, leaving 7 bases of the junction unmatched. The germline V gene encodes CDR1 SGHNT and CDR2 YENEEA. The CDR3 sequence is CASSPTSGRQTDTQYF. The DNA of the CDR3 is TGTGCCAGCAGCCCTACTAGCGGGAGACAGACAGATACGCAGTATTTT.

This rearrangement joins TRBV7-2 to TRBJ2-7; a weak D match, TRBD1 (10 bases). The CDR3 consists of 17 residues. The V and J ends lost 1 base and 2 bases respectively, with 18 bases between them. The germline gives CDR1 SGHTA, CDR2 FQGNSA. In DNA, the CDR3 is TGTGCCAGCAGCTTAGAGGCGGGGGGGACAGGGGCCTACGAGCAGTACTTC. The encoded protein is CASSLEAGGTGAYEQYF.

CDR3 in DNA: TGTGCCAGCAGCTGGACAGGGCGGACTGAAGCTTTCTTT. The encoded protein is CASSWTGRTEAFF. The chain couples TRBV11-2 to TRBJ1-1; 8 bases are a match to TRBD1. Germline lookup yields CDR1 SGHAT and CDR2 FQNNGV. CDR3 size: 13 residues. The V segment lost 4 bases and the J segment 5 bases; nucleotides outside the gene matches: 3.

CDR3 sequence reads: CASSQIGQGAPQTQYF. In nucleotides, the CDR3 is TGTGCCAGCAGCCAGATTGGGCAGGGGGCGCCTCAGACCCAGTACTTC. The genes are TRBV7-8 and TRBJ2-5, with TRBD1 matching over 8 bases. CDR1 is SGHVS and CDR2 is FQNEAQ in the germline V gene. The CDR3 length is 16 residues. V dropped 5 bases and J dropped 6; count of bases not matched to a gene: 14.

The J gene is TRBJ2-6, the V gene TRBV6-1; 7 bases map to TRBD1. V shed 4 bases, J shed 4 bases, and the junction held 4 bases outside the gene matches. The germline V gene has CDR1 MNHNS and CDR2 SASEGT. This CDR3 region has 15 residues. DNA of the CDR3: TGTGCCAGCAGTGGCAGGGGGTCCGGGGCCAACGTCCTGACTTTC. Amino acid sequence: CASSGRGSGANVLTF.

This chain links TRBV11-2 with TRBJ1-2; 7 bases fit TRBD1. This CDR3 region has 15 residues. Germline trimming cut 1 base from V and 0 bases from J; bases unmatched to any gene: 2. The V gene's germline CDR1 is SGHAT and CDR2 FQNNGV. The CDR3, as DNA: TGTGCCAGCAGCTTAGTCGACAGGGCTAACTATGGCTACACCTTC. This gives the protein CASSLVDRANYGYTF.

CDR3 sequence: CASSLEASGYNEQFF. For the CDR3, the DNA is TGTGCCAGCAGCTTAGAAGCTAGCGGTTACAATGAGCAGTTCTTC. The rearrangement links TRBV7-2 to TRBJ2-1; the match to TRBD2 covers 7 bases. The CDR3 totals 15 residues. The trim removed 1 base at V and 4 bases at J, leaving 4 bases unmatched. Germline CDR1 and CDR2: SGHTA and FQGNSA.

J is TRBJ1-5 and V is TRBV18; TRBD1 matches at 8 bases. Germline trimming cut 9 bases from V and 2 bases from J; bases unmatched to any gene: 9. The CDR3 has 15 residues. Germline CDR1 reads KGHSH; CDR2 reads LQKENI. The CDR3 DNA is TGTGCCAGTTCGTCGACAGGGGAGCGCAATCAGCCCCAGCATTTT. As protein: CASSSTGERNQPQHF.

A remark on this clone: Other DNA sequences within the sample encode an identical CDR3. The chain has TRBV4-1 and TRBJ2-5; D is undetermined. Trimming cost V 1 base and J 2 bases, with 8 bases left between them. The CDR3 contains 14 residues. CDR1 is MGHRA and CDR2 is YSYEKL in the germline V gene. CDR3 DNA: TGCGCCAGCAGCCAAGCAGACGGGCAAGAGACCCAGTACTTC. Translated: CASSQADGQETQYF.

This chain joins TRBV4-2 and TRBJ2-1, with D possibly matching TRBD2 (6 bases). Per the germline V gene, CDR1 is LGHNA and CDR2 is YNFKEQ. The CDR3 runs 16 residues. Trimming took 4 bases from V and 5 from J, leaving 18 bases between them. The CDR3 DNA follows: TGTGCCAGCAGCCCAAGGGTCCCGGGAGCCAACAATGAGCAGTTCTTC. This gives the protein CASSPRVPGANNEQFF.

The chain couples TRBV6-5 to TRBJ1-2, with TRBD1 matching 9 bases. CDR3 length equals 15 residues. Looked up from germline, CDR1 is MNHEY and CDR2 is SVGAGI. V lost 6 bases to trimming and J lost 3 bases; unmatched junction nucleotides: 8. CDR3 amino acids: CASRGTGKVYYGYTF. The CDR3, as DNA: TGTGCCAGCAGGGGGACAGGGAAGGTTTACTATGGCTACACCTTC.

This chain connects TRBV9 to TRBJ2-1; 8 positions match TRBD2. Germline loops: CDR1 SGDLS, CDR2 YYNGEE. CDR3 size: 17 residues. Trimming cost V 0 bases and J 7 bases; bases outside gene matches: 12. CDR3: CASSVVREAGEYNEQFF. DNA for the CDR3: TGTGCCAGCAGCGTAGTAAGGGAAGCGGGAGAGTATAATGAGCAGTTCTTC.

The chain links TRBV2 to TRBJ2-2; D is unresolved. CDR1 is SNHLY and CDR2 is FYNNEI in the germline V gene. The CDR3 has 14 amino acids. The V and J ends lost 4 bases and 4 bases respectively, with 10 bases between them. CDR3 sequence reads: CASSGVSTTGELFF. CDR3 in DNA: TGTGCCAGCAGTGGAGTCAGTACCACCGGGGAGCTGTTTTTT.

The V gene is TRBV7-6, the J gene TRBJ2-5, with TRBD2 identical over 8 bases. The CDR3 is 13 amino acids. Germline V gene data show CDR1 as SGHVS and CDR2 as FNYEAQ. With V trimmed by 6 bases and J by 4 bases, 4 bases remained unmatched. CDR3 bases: TGTGCCAGCAGTATAGCGGGGCGAGAGACCCAGTACTTC. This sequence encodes CASSIAGRETQYF.

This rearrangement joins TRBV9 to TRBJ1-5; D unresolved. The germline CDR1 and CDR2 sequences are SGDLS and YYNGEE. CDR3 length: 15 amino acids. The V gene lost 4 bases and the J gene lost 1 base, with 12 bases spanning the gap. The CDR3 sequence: CASSPRRQSNQPQHF. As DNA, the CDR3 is TGTGCCAGCAGCCCGCGGCGCCAGAGCAATCAGCCCCAGCATTTT.

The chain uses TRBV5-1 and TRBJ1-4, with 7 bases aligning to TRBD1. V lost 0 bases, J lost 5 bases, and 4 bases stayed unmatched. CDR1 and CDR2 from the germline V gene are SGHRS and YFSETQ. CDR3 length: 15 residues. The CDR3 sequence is CASSLESRGNEKLFF. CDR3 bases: TGCGCCAGCAGCTTGGAGAGCAGGGGGAATGAAAAACTGTTTTTT.

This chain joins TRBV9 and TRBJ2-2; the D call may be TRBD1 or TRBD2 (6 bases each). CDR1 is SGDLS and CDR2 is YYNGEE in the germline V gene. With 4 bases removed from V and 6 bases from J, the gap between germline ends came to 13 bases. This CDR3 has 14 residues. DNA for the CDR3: TGTGCCAGCAGCCCCTTGGGGGGCTCCGGGGAGCTGTTTTTT. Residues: CASSPLGGSGELFF.

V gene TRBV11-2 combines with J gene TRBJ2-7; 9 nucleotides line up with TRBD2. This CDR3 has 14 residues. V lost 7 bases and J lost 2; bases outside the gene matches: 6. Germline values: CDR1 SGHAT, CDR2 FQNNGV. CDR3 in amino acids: CASTRLAGTYEQYF. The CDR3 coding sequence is TGTGCCAGCACCCGCCTAGCGGGAACCTACGAGCAGTACTTC.

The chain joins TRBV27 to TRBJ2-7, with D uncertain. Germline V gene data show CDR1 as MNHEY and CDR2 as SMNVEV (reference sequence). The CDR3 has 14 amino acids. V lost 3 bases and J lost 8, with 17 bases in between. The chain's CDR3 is CASSFPGDVTKQYF. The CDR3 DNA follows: TGTGCCAGCAGTTTCCCCGGAGACGTTACGAAGCAGTACTTC.

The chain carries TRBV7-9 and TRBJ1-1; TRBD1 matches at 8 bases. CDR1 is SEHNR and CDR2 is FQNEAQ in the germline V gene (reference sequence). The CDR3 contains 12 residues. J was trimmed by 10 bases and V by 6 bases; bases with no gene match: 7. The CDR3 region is CASSLTGGVAFF. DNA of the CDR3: TGTGCCAGCAGTTTAACAGGGGGGGTAGCTTTCTTT.

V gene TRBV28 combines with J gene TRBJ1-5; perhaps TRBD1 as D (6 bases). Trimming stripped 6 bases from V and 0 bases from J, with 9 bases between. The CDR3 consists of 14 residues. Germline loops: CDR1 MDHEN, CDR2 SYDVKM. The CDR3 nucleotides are TGTGCCAGCAGATGGGGACATAGCAATCAGCCCCAGCATTTT. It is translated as CASRWGHSNQPQHF.

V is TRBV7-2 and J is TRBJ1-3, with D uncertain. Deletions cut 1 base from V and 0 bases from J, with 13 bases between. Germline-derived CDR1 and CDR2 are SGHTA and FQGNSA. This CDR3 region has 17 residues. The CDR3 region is CASSLGPGRNSGNTIYF. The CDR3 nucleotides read TGTGCCAGCAGCTTAGGGCCGGGTCGAAACTCTGGAAACACCATATATTTT.

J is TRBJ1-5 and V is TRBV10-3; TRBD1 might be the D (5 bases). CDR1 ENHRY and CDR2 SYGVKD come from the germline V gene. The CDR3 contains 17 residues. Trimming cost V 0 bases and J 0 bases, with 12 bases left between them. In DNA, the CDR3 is TGTGCCATCAGTGAGTCCCGGGGGGACTTTAGCAATCAGCCCCAGCATTTT. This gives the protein CAISESRGDFSNQPQHF.

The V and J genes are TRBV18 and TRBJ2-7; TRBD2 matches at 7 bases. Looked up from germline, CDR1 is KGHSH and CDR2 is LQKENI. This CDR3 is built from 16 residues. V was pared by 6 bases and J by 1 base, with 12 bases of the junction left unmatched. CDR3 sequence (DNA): TGTGCCAGCTCCCCATACGCCCCCGGGGGGTCCTACGAGCAGTACTTC. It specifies CASSPYAPGGSYEQYF.

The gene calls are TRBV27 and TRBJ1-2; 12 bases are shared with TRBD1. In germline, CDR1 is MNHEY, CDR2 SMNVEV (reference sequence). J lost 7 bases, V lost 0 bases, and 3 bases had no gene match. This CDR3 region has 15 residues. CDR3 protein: CASSLSGTGGGGYTF. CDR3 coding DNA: TGTGCCAGCAGTTTATCGGGGACAGGGGGCGGTGGCTACACCTTC.